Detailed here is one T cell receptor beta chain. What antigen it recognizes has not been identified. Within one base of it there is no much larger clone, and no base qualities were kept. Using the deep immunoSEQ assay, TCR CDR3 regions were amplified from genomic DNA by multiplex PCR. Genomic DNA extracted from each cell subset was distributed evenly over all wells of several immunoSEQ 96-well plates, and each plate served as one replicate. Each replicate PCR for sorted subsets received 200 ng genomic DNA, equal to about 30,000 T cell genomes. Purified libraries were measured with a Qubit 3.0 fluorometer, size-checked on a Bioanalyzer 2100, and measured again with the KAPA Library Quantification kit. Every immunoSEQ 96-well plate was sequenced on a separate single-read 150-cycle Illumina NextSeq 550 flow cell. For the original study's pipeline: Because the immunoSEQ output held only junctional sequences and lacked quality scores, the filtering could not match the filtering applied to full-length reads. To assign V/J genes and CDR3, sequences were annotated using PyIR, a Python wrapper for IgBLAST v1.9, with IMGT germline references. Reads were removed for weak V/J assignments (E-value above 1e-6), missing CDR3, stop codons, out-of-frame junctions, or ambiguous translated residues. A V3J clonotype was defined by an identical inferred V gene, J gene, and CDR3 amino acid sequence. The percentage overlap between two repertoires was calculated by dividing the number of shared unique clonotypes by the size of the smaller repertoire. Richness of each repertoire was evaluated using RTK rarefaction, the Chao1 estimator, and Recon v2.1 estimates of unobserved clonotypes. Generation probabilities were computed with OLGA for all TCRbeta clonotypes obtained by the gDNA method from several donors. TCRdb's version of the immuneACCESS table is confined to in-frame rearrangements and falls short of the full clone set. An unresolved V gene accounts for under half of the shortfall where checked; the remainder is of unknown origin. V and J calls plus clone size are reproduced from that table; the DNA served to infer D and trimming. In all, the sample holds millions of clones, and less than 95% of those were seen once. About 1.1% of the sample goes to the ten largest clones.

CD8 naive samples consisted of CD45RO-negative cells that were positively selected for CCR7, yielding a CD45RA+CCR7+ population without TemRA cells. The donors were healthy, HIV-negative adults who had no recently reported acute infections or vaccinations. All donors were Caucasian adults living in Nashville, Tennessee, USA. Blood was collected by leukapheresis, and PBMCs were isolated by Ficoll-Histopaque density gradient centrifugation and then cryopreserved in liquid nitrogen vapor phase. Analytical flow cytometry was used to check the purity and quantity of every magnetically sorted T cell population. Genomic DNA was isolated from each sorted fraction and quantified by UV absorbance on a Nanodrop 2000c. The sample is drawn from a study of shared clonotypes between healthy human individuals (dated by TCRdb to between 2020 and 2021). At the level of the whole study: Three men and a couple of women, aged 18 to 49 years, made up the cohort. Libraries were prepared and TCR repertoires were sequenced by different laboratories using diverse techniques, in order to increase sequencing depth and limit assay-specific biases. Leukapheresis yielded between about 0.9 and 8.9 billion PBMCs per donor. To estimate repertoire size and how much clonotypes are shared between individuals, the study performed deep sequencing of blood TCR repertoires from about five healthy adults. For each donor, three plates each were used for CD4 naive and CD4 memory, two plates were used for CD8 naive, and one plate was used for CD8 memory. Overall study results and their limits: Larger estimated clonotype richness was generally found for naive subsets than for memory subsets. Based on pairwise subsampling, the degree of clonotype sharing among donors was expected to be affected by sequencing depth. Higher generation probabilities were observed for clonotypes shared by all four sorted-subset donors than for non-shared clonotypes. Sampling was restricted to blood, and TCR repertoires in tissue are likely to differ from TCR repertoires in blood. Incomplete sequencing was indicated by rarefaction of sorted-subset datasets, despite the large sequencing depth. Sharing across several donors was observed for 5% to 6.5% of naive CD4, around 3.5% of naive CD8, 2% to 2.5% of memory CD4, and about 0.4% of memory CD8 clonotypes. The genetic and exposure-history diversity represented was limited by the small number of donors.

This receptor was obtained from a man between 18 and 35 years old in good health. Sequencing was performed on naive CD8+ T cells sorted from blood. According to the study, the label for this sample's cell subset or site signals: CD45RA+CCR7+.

CDR3 protein: CASTVAGGISEQYF. The bases read TGTGCCAGCACTGTGGCGGGAGGGATCTCCGAGCAGTACTTC. The sequence links TRBV5-4 to TRBJ2-7; TRBD2 lines up with 9 middle nucleotides. In the germline V gene (reference sequence), CDR1 corresponds to SGHNT and CDR2 to YYREEE. The germline V end is reduced by 6 bases and the J end by 6 bases; junction bases left unmatched: 10. Inclusive of the bounding cysteine and phenylalanine, the CDR3 is 14 residues long. CDR3 DNA only is kept here, 42 bases in frame from base 1.